Listed here are 21 T cell receptor beta chains from one sample, sequenced in a study of early stage breast cancer tumors (dated by TCRdb to 2016 to 2017). The library was produced with the immunoSEQ multiplex PCR assay. TCRdb retrieved this table from immuneACCESS and kept in-frame rearrangements only. Not all clones are present; in checked studies, unresolved V genes account for under half, and no reason is known for the remainder. Counted in this sample were tens of thousands of clones; 70% to 80% of them appeared once. The ten largest clones represent roughly 7.9% of the sample. The sample was blood. The receptors come from a person aged 45-60 years with breast cancer.

This clone occurred a few times. The chain links TRBV11-2 to TRBJ1-1; D perhaps matches TRBD1 (5 bases). The germline gives CDR1 SGHAT, CDR2 FQNNGV. This CDR3 has 14 amino acids. Trimming took off 3 bases at V and 3 bases at J, with 11 bases between the two ends. The CDR3 nucleotides read TGTGCCAGCAGCTTGCGCCCGGGGGACACTGAAGCTTTCTTT. Its translation is CASSLRPGDTEAFF.

The rearrangement joins TRBV7-2 to TRBJ2-1; 7 bases line up with TRBD2. The CDR3 contains 15 residues. J gave up 7 bases and V 4 bases, and 10 bases lay outside the gene matches. CDR1 SGHTA and CDR2 FQGNSA come from the germline V gene. CDR3 DNA: TGTGCCAGCAGCTCAAGACGGGGGACTAAAAATGAGCAGTTCTTC. It specifies CASSSRRGTKNEQFF.

V is TRBV18 and J is TRBJ2-1; 7 bases match TRBD1. This CDR3 has 15 residues. V was clipped by 4 bases and J by 4 bases; unmatched bases: 7. Per the germline V gene, CDR1 is KGHSH and CDR2 is LQKENI. The CDR3 loop reads CASSQDREVYNEQFF. For the CDR3, the DNA is TGTGCCAGCTCACAAGACAGGGAAGTTTACAATGAGCAGTTCTTC.

The chain links TRBV6-1 to TRBJ2-7; TRBD2 matches 9 bases. Germline V gives CDR1 MNHNS, CDR2 SASEGT. The V segment lost 5 bases and the J segment 0 bases; nucleotides outside the gene matches: 2. This CDR3 has 14 amino acids. The CDR3 DNA reads as TGTGCCAGCAGTCTAGCGGGGAGCTCCTACGAGCAGTACGTC. It translates to CASSLAGSSYEQYV.

The CDR3 DNA sequence: TGTGCCAGCAGTTTATCCAGGGGGAATTACGAGCAGTACTTC. Amino acid sequence: CASSLSRGNYEQYF. This sequence joins TRBV27 and TRBJ2-7; 7 positions match TRBD1. This CDR3 spans 14 amino acids. The J segment lost 4 bases and the V segment lost 0 bases, leaving 3 bases of the junction unmatched. Germline V gene lookup returns CDR1 MNHEY and CDR2 SMNVEV (reference sequence).

This chain links TRBV5-1 with TRBJ2-3; 8 nucleotides line up with TRBD2. The CDR3 runs 19 residues. Germline V gene lookup returns CDR1 SGHRS and CDR2 YFSETQ. V lost 0 bases, J lost 2 bases, and 14 bases stayed unmatched. For the CDR3, the DNA is TGCGCCAGCAGCTTGGACGCCGGGGGGGCCTCTGGGCCCACAGATACGCAGTATTTT. This gives the protein CASSLDAGGASGPTDTQYF.

The gene calls are TRBV11-2 and TRBJ2-7; D is perhaps TRBD2 (5 bases). With 5 bases removed from V and 9 bases from J, the gap between germline ends came to 17 bases. Germline CDR1 SGHAT, CDR2 FQNNGV. The CDR3 contains 13 residues. The CDR3 nucleotides are TGTGCCAGCAGCCCAGGCCGGAGGACGGGGCAGTACTTC. It codes for CASSPGRRTGQYF.

The chain combines TRBV9 with TRBJ1-5; a possible D gene is TRBD1 (6 bases). In germline, CDR1 is SGDLS, CDR2 YYNGEE. The CDR3 is 15 amino acids. The V and J ends lost 0 bases and 2 bases respectively, with 9 bases between them. CDR3 DNA: TGTGCCAGCAGCGTAGGGGGGCAGGGCAATCAGCCCCAGCATTTT. It codes for CASSVGGQGNQPQHF.

The chain couples TRBV9 to TRBJ1-4; TRBD1 is a possible D gene (5 bases). The CDR3 totals 17 residues. The germline V gene has CDR1 SGDLS and CDR2 YYNGEE. V was trimmed by 4 bases and J by 9 bases, leaving 25 bases between them. The CDR3 nucleotides read TGTGCCAGCAGCCCCGACGGAGGGACTGGCTTTGGGAAAAAACTGTTTTTT. Its translation: CASSPDGGTGFGKKLFF. The full variable domain, completed using reference TRBV9 and TRBJ1-4, is DSGVTQTPKHLITATGQRVTLRCSPRSGDLSVYWYQQSLDQGLQFLIQYYNGEERAKGNILERFSAQQFPDLHSELNLSSLELGDSALYFCASSPDGGTGFGKKLFFGSGTQLSVL.

V usage is TRBV5-6 and J usage is TRBJ1-2; D remains unclear. Germline V gene data show CDR1 as SGHDT and CDR2 as YYEEEE. The CDR3 runs 14 residues. Trimming removed 0 bases from V and 6 bases from J, with 12 bases in between. As DNA, the CDR3 is TGTGCCAGCAGCTTGGGGGCGGGTGCCGATGGCTACACCTTC. It translates to CASSLGAGADGYTF.

This sequence joins TRBV5-4 and TRBJ2-7, with 7 nucleotides matching TRBD1. There are 15 residues in the CDR3. CDR1 SGHNT and CDR2 YYREEE come from the germline V gene (reference sequence). With V trimmed by 0 bases and J by 3 bases, 6 bases remained unmatched. Here the CDR3 reads CASSLDATGSYEQYF. The CDR3 bases are TGTGCCAGCAGCTTGGATGCGACAGGGAGCTACGAGCAGTACTTC.

V is TRBV9 and J is TRBJ2-2; TRBD2 agrees at 10 bases. The CDR3 is 13 amino acids. The germline V gene has CDR1 SGDLS and CDR2 YYNGEE. The V gene end was trimmed by 6 bases and the J gene end by 5 bases; junction bases not matched to a gene: 1. The CDR3 bases are TGTGCCAGCATGACTAGCGGGACCGGGGAGCTGTTTTTT. Residues: CASMTSGTGELFF.

The chain links TRBV27 to TRBJ2-2, with D tentatively TRBD2 (5 bases). In germline, CDR1 is MNHEY, CDR2 SMNVEV (reference sequence). The CDR3 has 14 amino acids. V lost 3 bases, J lost 6 bases, and 11 bases lay in between. The CDR3 DNA sequence: TGTGCCAGCAGTTTTACTAGTAGGCCCGGGGAGCTGTTTTTT. Amino acid sequence: CASSFTSRPGELFF.

This clone was counted between two and nine times. The gene calls are TRBV7-8 and TRBJ1-5; 7 nucleotides line up with TRBD1. This CDR3 region has 14 residues. Germline V gene lookup returns CDR1 SGHVS and CDR2 FQNEAQ. V lost 2 bases and J lost 6; bases outside the gene matches: 4. The CDR3 region is CASSLSPGGQPQHF. DNA for the CDR3: TGTGCCAGCAGCTTATCCCCAGGGGGTCAGCCCCAGCATTTT.

This clone was observed a single time. The chain carries TRBV5-8 and TRBJ1-2; TRBD1 agrees at 7 bases. This CDR3 is built from 14 residues. Germline V gene sequence: CDR1 SGHTS, CDR2 YDEGEE. V lost 4 bases to trimming and J lost 4 bases; unmatched junction nucleotides: 7. CDR3 DNA sequence: TGTGCCAGCAGCCCGGGGACAGCCTCCTATGGCTACACCTTC. Translating gives CASSPGTASYGYTF.

J is TRBJ1-3 and V is TRBV19; tentatively, D is TRBD1 (6 bases). Germline V gives CDR1 LNHDA, CDR2 SQIVND (reference sequence). The CDR3 is 14 residues long. V gave up 7 bases and J gave up 2 bases, with 12 bases separating them. The CDR3 sequence is CASKTQGAGNTIYF. The CDR3 DNA reads TGTGCCAGTAAAACACAGGGTGCTGGAAACACCATATATTTT.

V is TRBV27 and J is TRBJ2-7, with D perhaps TRBD1 (6 bases). Per germline, CDR1 MNHEY and CDR2 SMNVEV (reference sequence). V lost 6 bases to trimming and J lost 6 bases, with 18 bases between them. The CDR3 runs to 14 residues. The CDR3 sequence is CASSLSSGVVEQYV. In DNA form, the CDR3 reads TGTGCCAGCAGCCTTTCGTCAGGGGTAGTCGAGCAGTACGTC.

The genes are TRBV6-6 and TRBJ2-1; D ambiguous. In germline, CDR1 is MNHNY, CDR2 SVGAGI (reference sequence). V lost 6 bases and J 4 bases, leaving 13 bases between the germline ends. The CDR3 runs to 14 residues. The CDR3 protein is CASSSRGEYNEQFF. CDR3 bases: TGTGCCAGCAGCTCCCGAGGCGAATACAATGAGCAGTTCTTC.

This clone was counted many times. This chain links TRBV6-5 with TRBJ1-6; a possible D gene is TRBD1 (6 bases). The CDR3 is 14 residues long. CDR1 and CDR2 (germline): MNHEY, SVGAGI. V dropped 0 bases and J dropped 9 bases, with 9 bases sitting between them. The DNA for the CDR3 is TGTGCCAGCAGTTACTCACAGGGCGGTTCACCCCTCCACTTT. This gives the protein CASSYSQGGSPLHF.

This chain links TRBV29-1 with TRBJ2-2, with D perhaps matching TRBD1 (6 bases). Trimming pared 3 bases from V and 1 base from J, leaving 9 bases between. This CDR3 has 14 residues. The germline V gene has CDR1 SQVTM and CDR2 ANQGSEA. CDR3 DNA: TGCAGCGTTGATCCACAGGGGAACACCGGGGAGCTGTTTTTT. This codes for CSVDPQGNTGELFF.

This clone has just a few counts. The rearrangement links TRBV7-9 to TRBJ2-7; 10 bases map to TRBD2. From germline, CDR1 is SEHNR and CDR2 FQNEAQ (reference sequence). J gave up 5 bases and V 5 bases, and 6 bases lay outside the gene matches. The CDR3 is 14 amino acids. CDR3 region: CASSILAGDNEQYF. The CDR3 DNA follows: TGTGCCAGCAGCATCCTAGCGGGAGACAACGAGCAGTACTTC.